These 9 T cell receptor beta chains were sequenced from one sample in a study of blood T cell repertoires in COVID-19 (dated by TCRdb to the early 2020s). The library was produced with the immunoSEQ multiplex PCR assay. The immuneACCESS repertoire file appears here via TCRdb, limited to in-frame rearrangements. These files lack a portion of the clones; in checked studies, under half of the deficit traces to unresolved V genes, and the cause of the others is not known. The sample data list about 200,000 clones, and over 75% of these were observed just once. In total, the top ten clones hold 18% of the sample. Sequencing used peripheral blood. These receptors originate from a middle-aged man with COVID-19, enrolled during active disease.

CDR3 loop: CASRTTSGMGTQYF. In nucleotides, the CDR3 is TGTGCCAGCAGAACGACTAGCGGGATGGGGACCCAGTACTTC. The chain uses TRBV7-6 and TRBJ2-5; 11 nucleotides match TRBD2. V was pared by 6 bases and J by 7 bases, with 7 bases of the junction left unmatched. Germline loops: CDR1 SGHVS, CDR2 FNYEAQ. The CDR3 has 14 amino acids.

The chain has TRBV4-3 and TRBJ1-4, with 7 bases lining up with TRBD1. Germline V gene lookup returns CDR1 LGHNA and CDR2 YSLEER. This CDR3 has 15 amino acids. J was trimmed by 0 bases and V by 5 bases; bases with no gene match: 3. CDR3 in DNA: TGCGCCAGCAGCGAGGGGGCGACAACTAATGAAAAACTGTTTTTT. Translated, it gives CASSEGATTNEKLFF.

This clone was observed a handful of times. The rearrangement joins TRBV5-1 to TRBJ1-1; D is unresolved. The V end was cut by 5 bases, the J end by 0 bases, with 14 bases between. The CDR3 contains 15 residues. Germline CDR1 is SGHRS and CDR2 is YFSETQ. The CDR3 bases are TGCGCCAGCAGGAGGTTGAGTGGTATGAACACTGAAGCTTTCTTT. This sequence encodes CASRRLSGMNTEAFF. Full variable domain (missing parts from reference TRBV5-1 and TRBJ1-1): KAGVTQTPRYLIKTRGQQVTLSCSPISGHRSVSWYQQTPGQGLQFLFEYFSETQRNKGNFPGRFSGRQFSNSRSEMNVSTLELGDSALYLCASRRLSGMNTEAFFGQGTRLTVV.

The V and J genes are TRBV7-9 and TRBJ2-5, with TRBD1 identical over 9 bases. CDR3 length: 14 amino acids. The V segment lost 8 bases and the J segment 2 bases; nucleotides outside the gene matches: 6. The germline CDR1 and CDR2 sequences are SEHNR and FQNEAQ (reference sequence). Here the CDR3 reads CASEVGTGQETQYF. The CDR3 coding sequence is TGTGCCAGCGAGGTCGGGACAGGGCAAGAGACCCAGTACTTC.

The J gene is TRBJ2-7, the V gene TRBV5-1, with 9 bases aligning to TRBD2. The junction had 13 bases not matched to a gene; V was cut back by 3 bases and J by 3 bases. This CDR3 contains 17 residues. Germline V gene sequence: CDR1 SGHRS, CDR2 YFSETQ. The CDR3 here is CASSSQSGRPGFYEQYF. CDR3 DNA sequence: TGCGCCAGCAGCTCCCAAAGCGGGAGGCCTGGGTTCTACGAGCAGTACTTC. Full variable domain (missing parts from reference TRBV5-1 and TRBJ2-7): KAGVTQTPRYLIKTRGQQVTLSCSPISGHRSVSWYQQTPGQGLQFLFEYFSETQRNKGNFPGRFSGRQFSNSRSEMNVSTLELGDSALYLCASSSQSGRPGFYEQYFGPGTRLTVT.

This CDR3 is CASSLRTENEKLFF. As DNA, the CDR3 is TGCGCCAGCAGCTTGCGAACAGAGAATGAAAAACTGTTTTTT. The J gene is TRBJ1-4, the V gene TRBV5-1; unclear D gene. V was cut by 1 base and J by 5 bases, with 9 bases left in between. This CDR3 spans 14 amino acids. Germline CDR1 SGHRS, CDR2 YFSETQ. The full variable domain, rest sourced from reference TRBV5-1 and TRBJ1-4, is KAGVTQTPRYLIKTRGQQVTLSCSPISGHRSVSWYQQTPGQGLQFLFEYFSETQRNKGNFPGRFSGRQFSNSRSEMNVSTLELGDSALYLCASSLRTENEKLFFGSGTQLSVL.

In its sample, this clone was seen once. The chain's CDR3 is CASSPDRVHQPQHF. CDR3 nucleotides: TGTGCCAGCAGCCCCGACAGGGTCCATCAGCCCCAGCATTTT. The V and J genes are TRBV7-2 and TRBJ1-5; 7 nucleotides agree with TRBD1. This CDR3 is built from 14 residues. Germline loops: CDR1 SGHTA, CDR2 FQGNSA. Unmatched junction bases numbered 6, after V lost 5 bases and J lost 5 bases.

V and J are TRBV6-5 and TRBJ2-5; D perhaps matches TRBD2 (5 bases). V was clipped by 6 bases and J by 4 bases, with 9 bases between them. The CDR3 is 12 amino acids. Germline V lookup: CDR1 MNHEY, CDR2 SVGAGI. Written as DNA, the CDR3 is TGTGCCAGCAGAGCAGAGGGAGAGACCCAGTACTTC. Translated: CASRAEGETQYF.

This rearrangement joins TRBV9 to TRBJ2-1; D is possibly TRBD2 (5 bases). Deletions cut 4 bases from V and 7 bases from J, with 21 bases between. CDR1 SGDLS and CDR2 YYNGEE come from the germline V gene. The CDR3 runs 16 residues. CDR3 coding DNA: TGTGCCAGCAGCCACGACTTCACGGGGTTTCGGAATGAGCAGTTCTTC. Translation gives CASSHDFTGFRNEQFF.